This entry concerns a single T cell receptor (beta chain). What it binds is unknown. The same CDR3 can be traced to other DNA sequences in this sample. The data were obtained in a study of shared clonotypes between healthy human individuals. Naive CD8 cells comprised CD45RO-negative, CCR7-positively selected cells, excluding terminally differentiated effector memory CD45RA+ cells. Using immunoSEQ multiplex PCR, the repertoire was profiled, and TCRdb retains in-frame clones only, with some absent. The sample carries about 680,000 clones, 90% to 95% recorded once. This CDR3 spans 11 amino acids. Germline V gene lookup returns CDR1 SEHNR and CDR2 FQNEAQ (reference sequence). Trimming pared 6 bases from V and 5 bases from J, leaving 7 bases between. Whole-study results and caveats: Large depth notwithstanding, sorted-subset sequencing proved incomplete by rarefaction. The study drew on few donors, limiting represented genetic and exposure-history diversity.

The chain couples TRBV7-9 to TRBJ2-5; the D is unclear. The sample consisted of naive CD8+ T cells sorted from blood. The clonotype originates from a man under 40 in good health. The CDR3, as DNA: TGTGCCAGCAGTTTCCTCGAGACCCAGTACTTC. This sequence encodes CASSFLETQYF.